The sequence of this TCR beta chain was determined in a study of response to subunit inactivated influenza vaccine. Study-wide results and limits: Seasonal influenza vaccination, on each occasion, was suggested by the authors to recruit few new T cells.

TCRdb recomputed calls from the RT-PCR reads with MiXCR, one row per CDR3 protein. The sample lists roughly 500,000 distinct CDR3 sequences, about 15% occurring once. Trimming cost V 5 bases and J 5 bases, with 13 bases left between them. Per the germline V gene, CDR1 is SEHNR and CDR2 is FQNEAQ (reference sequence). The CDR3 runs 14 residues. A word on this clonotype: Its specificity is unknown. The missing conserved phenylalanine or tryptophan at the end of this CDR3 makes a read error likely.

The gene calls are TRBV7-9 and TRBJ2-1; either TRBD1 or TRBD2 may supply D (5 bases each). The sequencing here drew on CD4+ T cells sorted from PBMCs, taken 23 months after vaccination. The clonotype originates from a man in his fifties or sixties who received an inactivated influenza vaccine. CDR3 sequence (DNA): TGTGCCAGCAGCCCTCCCGGGGCCCACAATGAGCAGTTCTCC. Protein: CASSPPGAHNEQFS.